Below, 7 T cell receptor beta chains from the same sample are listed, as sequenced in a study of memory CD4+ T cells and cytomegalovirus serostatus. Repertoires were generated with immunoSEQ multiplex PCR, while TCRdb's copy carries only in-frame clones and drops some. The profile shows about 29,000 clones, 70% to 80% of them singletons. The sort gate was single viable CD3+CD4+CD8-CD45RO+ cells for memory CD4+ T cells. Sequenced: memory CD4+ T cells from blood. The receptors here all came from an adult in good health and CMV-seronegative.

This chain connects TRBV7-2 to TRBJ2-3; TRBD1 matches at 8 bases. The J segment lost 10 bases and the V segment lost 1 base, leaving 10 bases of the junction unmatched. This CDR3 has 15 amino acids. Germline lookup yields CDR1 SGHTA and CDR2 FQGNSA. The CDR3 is CASSLVSDREEAQYF. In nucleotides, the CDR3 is TGTGCCAGCAGCTTAGTGTCGGACAGGGAAGAGGCGCAGTATTTT.

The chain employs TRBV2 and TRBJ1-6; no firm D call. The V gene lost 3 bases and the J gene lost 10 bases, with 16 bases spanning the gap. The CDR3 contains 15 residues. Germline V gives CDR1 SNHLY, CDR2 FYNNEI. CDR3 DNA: TGTGCCAGCAGTGATCCTCCCGCGAGAAACTCACCCCTCCACTTT. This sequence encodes CASSDPPARNSPLHF.

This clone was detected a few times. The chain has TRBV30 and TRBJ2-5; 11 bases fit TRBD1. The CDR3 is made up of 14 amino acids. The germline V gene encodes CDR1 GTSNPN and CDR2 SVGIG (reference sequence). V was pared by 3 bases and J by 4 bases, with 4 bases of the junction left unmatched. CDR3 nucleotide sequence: TGTGCCTGGAGGAGGACAGGGGGCGCAGAGACCCAGTACTTC. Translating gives CAWRRTGGAETQYF.

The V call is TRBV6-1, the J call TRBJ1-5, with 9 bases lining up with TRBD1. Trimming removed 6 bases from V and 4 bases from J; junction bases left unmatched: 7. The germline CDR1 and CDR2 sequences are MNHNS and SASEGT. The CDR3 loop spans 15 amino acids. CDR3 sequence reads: CASSEGQGGNQPQHF. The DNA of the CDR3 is TGTGCCAGCAGCGAGGGACAGGGTGGGAATCAGCCCCAGCATTTT.

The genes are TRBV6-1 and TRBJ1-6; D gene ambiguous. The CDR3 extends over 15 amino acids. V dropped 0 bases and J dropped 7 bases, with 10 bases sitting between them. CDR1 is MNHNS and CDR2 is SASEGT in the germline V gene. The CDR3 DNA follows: TGTGCCAGCAGTGAAGCGGCGGTCCCAAATTCACCCCTCCACTTT. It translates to CASSEAAVPNSPLHF.

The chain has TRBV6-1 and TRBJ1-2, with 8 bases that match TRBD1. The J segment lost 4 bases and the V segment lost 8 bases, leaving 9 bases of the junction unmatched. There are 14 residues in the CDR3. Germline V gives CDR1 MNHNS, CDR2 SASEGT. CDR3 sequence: CASARTGLGYGYTF. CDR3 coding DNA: TGTGCCAGCGCGCGGACAGGGCTGGGCTATGGCTACACCTTC.

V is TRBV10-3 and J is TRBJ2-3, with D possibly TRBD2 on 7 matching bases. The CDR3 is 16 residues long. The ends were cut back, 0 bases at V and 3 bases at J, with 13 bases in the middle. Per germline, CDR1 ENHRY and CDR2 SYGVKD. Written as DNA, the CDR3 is TGTGCCATCAGTGAGTCGAGAGGGGGGGGAACAGATACGCAGTATTTT. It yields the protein CAISESRGGGTDTQYF.